The 5 T cell receptor beta chains listed next were all sequenced from one sample in a study of shared clonotypes between healthy human individuals. Sequencing was performed with immunoSEQ multiplex PCR; in TCRdb, only in-frame clones are kept and a portion is missing. The sample shows more than 2 million clones, approximately 94% of them seen only once. The sample consisted of naive CD4+ T cells sorted from blood. Subset in this sample: CD45RA+ positively selected. These receptors were collected from a young man in good health.

The chain is built from TRBV7-6 and TRBJ2-2; 11 bases match TRBD2. The CDR3 runs to 16 residues. V lost 5 bases and J lost 4; bases outside the gene matches: 6. Germline V gives CDR1 SGHVS, CDR2 FNYEAQ. As DNA, the CDR3 is TGTGCCAGCAGCCAAAGACTAGCGGGAATCACCGGGGAGCTGTTTTTT. It is translated as CASSQRLAGITGELFF.

The rearrangement uses TRBV28 and TRBJ1-2; D possibly corresponds to TRBD1 (6 bases). Looked up from germline, CDR1 is MDHEN and CDR2 is SYDVKM. This CDR3 comprises 16 residues. Trimming removed 5 bases from V and 4 bases from J, with 20 bases in between. The CDR3 loop is CASSIGGATVLYGYTF. Here the CDR3 DNA reads TGTGCCAGCAGTATCGGGGGGGCGACCGTCCTCTATGGCTACACCTTC.

The CDR3 DNA reads as TGCGCCAGCAGCCAAGATGATAGGGGCCTTGGTTCACCCCTCCACTTT. This gives the protein CASSQDDRGLGSPLHF. The rearrangement joins TRBV4-1 to TRBJ1-6; tentative D call: TRBD1 (5 bases). The V end lost 0 bases, the J end lost 9 bases, and 15 bases lay between the germline ends. Germline V gene data show CDR1 as MGHRA and CDR2 as YSYEKL. The CDR3 extends over 16 amino acids.

This clone occurred a few times. The sample holds other DNA sequences that translate to the same CDR3. The chain couples TRBV5-1 to TRBJ2-3; D not certain. The germline gives CDR1 SGHRS, CDR2 YFSETQ. The CDR3 spans 12 residues. Trimming stripped 0 bases from V and 5 bases from J, with 4 bases between. The CDR3 loop reads CASSLEVDTQYF. In nucleotides, the CDR3 is TGCGCCAGCAGCTTGGAGGTAGATACGCAGTATTTT.

V usage is TRBV28 and J usage is TRBJ1-5; D perhaps matches TRBD1 (6 bases). The V end lost 5 bases, the J end lost 6 bases, and 14 bases lay between the germline ends. Germline values: CDR1 MDHEN, CDR2 SYDVKM. This CDR3 contains 14 residues. The CDR3, as DNA: TGTGCCAGCAGTGTTTCAGGGGCAGGTCAGCCCCAGCATTTT. Protein: CASSVSGAGQPQHF.